This is a list of T cell receptor beta chains from one sample in a study of vaccination effects on CD4 cells after COVID-19. No cognate antigen is known for these TCRs. Data came from immunoSEQ multiplex PCR; TCRdb stores just in-frame clones and leaves some out. The table shows around 66,000 clones, with less than 80% occurring only once. Here the sequenced sample was CD4+ T cells from PBMCs cultured with HCoV-OC43 spike peptides, taken before COVID-19 vaccination. The receptor source for this set is a human donor who received a COVID-19 vaccine. Both conserved end residues are part of each CDR3. A D gene is named only where the DNA matches it firmly. Only some rows state a clone size, as once, few, many or a class for expanded clones.

j_call v_call clone_size d_call cdr3_nt cdr3_aa
TRBJ1-3 TRBV3-1/TRBV3-2 . . TGTGCCAGCAGCCAAGCTGCATGGGGGGGAGGTGGAAACACCATATATTTT CASSQAAWGGGGNTIYF
TRBJ1-2 TRBV28 . . TGTGCCAGCCAGGGCCCCGACAGGCCGTCCGGCTACACCTTC CASQGPDRPSGYTF
TRBJ1-2 TRBV5-1 . TRBD1 TGCGCCAGCAGCTCCCCCACAGGGGGCGGGTATGGCTACACCTTC CASSSPTGGGYGYTF
TRBJ2-2 TRBV3-1/TRBV3-2 . . TGTGCCAGCAGCCATCAAGGTATCGGCGGGGAGCTGTTTTTT CASSHQGIGGELFF
TRBJ1-4 TRBV3-1/TRBV3-2 . TRBD1 TGTGCCAGCGGCGGACAGGGGGGCGCAACTAATGAAAAACTGTTTTTT CASGGQGGATNEKLFF
TRBJ1-2 TRBV7-9 . TRBD1 TGTGCCAGCAGCTTAGCATCAACAGGGGCTGGCTACACCTTC CASSLASTGAGYTF
TRBJ1-5 TRBV6-6 . . TGTGCCAGCAGTTACGGAGTTCTAGGCAATCAGCCCCAGCATTTT CASSYGVLGNQPQHF
TRBJ2-5 TRBV29-1 . TRBD1 TGCAGCGCTAACACAGGGGTGGAGACCCAGTACTTC CSANTGVETQYF
TRBJ1-2 TRBV18 few . TGTGCCAGCTCACCCGACGGAAACTATGGCTACACCTTC CASSPDGNYGYTF
TRBJ2-3 TRBV27 . . TGTGCCAGCAGTGGCTGGAACACAGATACGCAGTATTTT CASSGWNTDTQYF
TRBJ1-6 TRBV7-2 few . TGTGCCAGCAGCTTAGTCGGGACGTTGAGGGATCGGTCCCTCCACTTT CASSLVGTLRDRSLHF
TRBJ2-5 TRBV5-4 . TRBD2 TGTGCCAGCAGCTTGTTGACTCTCGGGGGGGTAGAGACCCAGTACTTC CASSLLTLGGVETQYF
TRBJ1-5 TRBV4-1 . . TGCGCCAGTAGCCAAGGCGGAAGGAGCAATCAGCCCCAGCATTTT CASSQGGRSNQPQHF
TRBJ1-1 TRBV19 once TRBD1 TGTGCCAGCCAGACAGGGAGAGGACTGAACACTGAAGCTTTCTTT CASQTGRGLNTEAFF
TRBJ1-5 TRBV19 . TRBD1 TGTGCCAGTAGTATGCGAGGGGGCGCAGATCAGCCCCAGCATTTT CASSMRGGADQPQHF
TRBJ1-6 TRBV5-4 once . TGTGCCAGCAGCCCCGGACTTGAAAATAATTCACCCCTCCACTTT CASSPGLENNSPLHF
TRBJ2-3 TRBV9 . TRBD2 TGTGCCAGCAGCGTAGGTACTAGCGACCACACAGATACGCAGTATTTT CASSVGTSDHTDTQYF
TRBJ2-2 TRBV15 few . TGTGCCACCAGCAGGAAGAACACCGGGGAGCTGTTTTTT CATSRKNTGELFF
TRBJ1-3 TRBV19 . . TGTGCCAGTAGTATGCTTCTGGGACCCTCTGGAAACACCATATATTTT CASSMLLGPSGNTIYF
TRBJ2-3 TRBV29-1 . TRBD1 TGCAGCTATACGACAGGGGGCGATCTGGATACGCAGTATTTT CSYTTGGDLDTQYF
TRBJ1-4 TRBV28 few . TGTGCCAGCAGTTTGAGGCAGACGGGACACAATGAAAAACTGTTTTTT CASSLRQTGHNEKLFF
TRBJ2-5 TRBV4-3 . TRBD2 TGCGCCAGCAGCCAAGTATTCCGGGGGGATACGGAGACCCAGTACTTC CASSQVFRGDTETQYF
TRBJ1-5 TRBV4-3 . . TGCGCCAGCAGCCAAGACGCACGGCCTCAGGGTCAGCCCCAGCATTTT CASSQDARPQGQPQHF